Listed here are 27 T cell receptor beta chains from one sample, sequenced in a study of cytomegalovirus exposure and HLA in healthy donors. 60 Vbeta and 13 Jbeta primers were used in PCR. Assay: immunoSEQ multiplex PCR; the TCRdb copy retains only in-frame clones and omits some. The data contain about 180,000 clones, around 80% of them singletons. Sequenced: PBMCs. The receptors were gathered from a woman aged 45-65 years in good health and CMV-seropositive.

This clone was seen only a few times. CDR3 protein: CASRGLAQYNEQFF. The CDR3 nucleotides read TGCGCCAGCAGGGGACTAGCCCAGTACAATGAGCAGTTCTTC. The V and J genes are TRBV5-1 and TRBJ2-1; the match to TRBD2 covers 9 bases. Germline-derived CDR1 and CDR2 are SGHRS and YFSETQ. Trimming removed 5 bases from V and 4 bases from J; junction bases left unmatched: 4. The CDR3 length is 14 residues.

J is TRBJ2-7 and V is TRBV28; no firm D call. From germline, CDR1 is MDHEN and CDR2 SYDVKM. The CDR3 consists of 14 residues. Trimming stripped 1 base from V and 0 bases from J, with 7 bases between. The CDR3 loop reads CASSLSPSSYEQYF. In DNA, the CDR3 is TGTGCCAGCAGTTTATCCCCCAGCTCCTACGAGCAGTACTTC.

The genes are TRBV5-8 and TRBJ1-1; D is undetermined. The V and J ends lost 5 bases and 6 bases respectively, with 14 bases between them. The CDR3 sequence is 13 residues long. CDR1 is SGHTS and CDR2 is YDEGEE in the germline V gene. The CDR3 loop reads CASRRPGEAEAFF. DNA for the CDR3: TGTGCCAGCAGACGACCCGGGGAGGCTGAAGCTTTCTTT.

The V gene is TRBV6-5, the J gene TRBJ1-2; D is perhaps TRBD1 (5 bases). The V gene's germline CDR1 is MNHEY and CDR2 SVGAGI. The CDR3 totals 15 residues. V was clipped by 7 bases and J by 4 bases, with 19 bases between them. The CDR3: CASIILQEAPYGYTF. For the CDR3, the DNA is TGTGCCAGCATAATACTACAGGAAGCACCCTATGGCTACACCTTC.

The genes are TRBV4-1 and TRBJ1-5; D unresolved. Germline CDR1 MGHRA, CDR2 YSYEKL. V was clipped by 0 bases and J by 6 bases, with 6 bases between them. This CDR3 has 13 amino acids. CDR3 sequence reads: CASSQDGSQPQHF. Written as DNA, the CDR3 is TGCGCCAGCAGCCAAGATGGGAGTCAGCCCCAGCATTTT.

This chain connects TRBV4-2 to TRBJ1-3; 8 positions agree with TRBD1. V lost 2 bases and J lost 8; bases outside the gene matches: 5. From germline, CDR1 is LGHNA and CDR2 YNFKEQ. CDR3 size: 14 residues. CDR3 residues: CASSQPGQGDTIYF. The CDR3 coding sequence is TGTGCCAGCAGCCAACCCGGACAGGGAGACACCATATATTTT.

This clone was detected a few times. The chain combines TRBV2 with TRBJ2-3; 7 positions agree with TRBD1. This CDR3 is 15 amino acids long. The germline gives CDR1 SNHLY, CDR2 FYNNEI. J was trimmed by 0 bases and V by 6 bases; bases with no gene match: 6. The CDR3, as DNA: TGTGCCAGCAGCATACAGGGGATTAGCACAGATACGCAGTATTTT. Amino acids: CASSIQGISTDTQYF.

This chain joins TRBV7-8 and TRBJ2-6; D may be TRBD1 (6 bases). CDR3 length: 15 amino acids. Per germline, CDR1 SGHVS and CDR2 FQNEAQ. The ends were cut back, 5 bases at V and 3 bases at J, with 11 bases in the middle. CDR3 region: CASSQPGVGANVLTF. For the CDR3, the DNA is TGTGCCAGCAGCCAACCAGGGGTTGGGGCCAACGTCCTGACTTTC.

This sequence joins TRBV6-5 and TRBJ1-1; TRBD1 aligns across 7 bases. This CDR3 spans 13 amino acids. The ends lost 6 bases at V and 1 base at J; junction bases unmatched: 2. Per the germline V gene, CDR1 is MNHEY and CDR2 is SVGAGI. The CDR3 coding sequence is TGTGCCAGCAGGCAGGGGGAGAACACTGAAGCTTTCTTT. It is translated as CASRQGENTEAFF.

This clone appeared a single time. This sequence joins TRBV4-2 and TRBJ1-3; a possible D gene is TRBD1 (5 bases). This CDR3 has 16 residues. V lost 1 base and J lost 4, with 14 bases in between. From germline, CDR1 is LGHNA and CDR2 YNFKEQ. Here the CDR3 reads CASSQGGGEPGNTIYF. In DNA, the CDR3 is TGTGCCAGCAGCCAAGGGGGCGGGGAGCCAGGAAACACCATATATTTT.

The chain carries TRBV28 and TRBJ2-5; 8 bases map to TRBD2. After removal of 6 bases from V and 2 bases from J, the junction contained 14 bases not matched to a gene. Per the germline V gene, CDR1 is MDHEN and CDR2 is SYDVKM. This CDR3 is 17 amino acids long. The CDR3 region has the DNA TGTGCCAGCAGCCCTACCTGGCTTAGCGGGGAACAAGAGACCCAGTACTTC. Translation: CASSPTWLSGEQETQYF.

This clone was counted a single time. The chain recombines TRBV4-2 with TRBJ2-5; the match to TRBD2 covers 9 bases. V was clipped by 1 base and J by 4 bases; unmatched bases: 4. The CDR3 contains 15 residues. Germline V lookup: CDR1 LGHNA, CDR2 YNFKEQ. The CDR3 coding sequence is TGTGCCAGCAGCCAAGTCGGTAGCGGGAGAGAGACCCAGTACTTC. This translates into CASSQVGSGRETQYF.

The rearrangement joins TRBV5-4 to TRBJ2-7; weak D call: TRBD1 (6 bases). Germline V CDR1 and CDR2: SGHNT, YYREEE (reference sequence). Trimming took off 0 bases at V and 0 bases at J, with 10 bases between the two ends. The CDR3 has 15 residues. The CDR3 nucleotides read TGTGCCAGCAGCTTGGCAGGGACACCCTCCTACGAGCAGTACTTC. It translates to CASSLAGTPSYEQYF.

This rearrangement joins TRBV6-5 to TRBJ1-5; no clear D gene. Trimming removed 6 bases from V and 2 bases from J, with 8 bases in between. From germline, CDR1 is MNHEY and CDR2 SVGAGI. The CDR3 extends over 13 amino acids. CDR3 in DNA: TGTGCCAGCAGACAGAGGGGCAATCAGCCCCAGCATTTT. Its protein is CASRQRGNQPQHF.

V usage is TRBV15 and J usage is TRBJ2-7, with TRBD2 matching over 12 bases. The CDR3 runs 14 residues. Unmatched junction bases numbered 2, after V lost 6 bases and J lost 2 bases. Germline V gives CDR1 LNHNV, CDR2 YYDKDF (reference sequence). Here the CDR3 reads CATRRTSGAYEQYF. The CDR3, as DNA: TGTGCCACCAGACGGACTAGCGGGGCCTACGAGCAGTACTTC.

The count of this clone is one. The CDR3 DNA reads TGTGCCAGCTCACCGGCAGGCTCCTATAATTCACCCCTCCACTTT. Protein sequence: CASSPAGSYNSPLHF. The chain is built from TRBV18 and TRBJ1-6; D uncertain. Germline V gene sequence: CDR1 KGHSH, CDR2 LQKENI. V was pared by 3 bases and J by 0 bases, with 6 bases between. There are 15 residues in the CDR3.

This rearrangement joins TRBV7-2 to TRBJ2-7, with 12 bases fitting TRBD2. V lost 7 bases and J lost 5; bases outside the gene matches: 6. CDR1 is SGHTA and CDR2 is FQGNSA in the germline V gene. The CDR3 loop spans 14 amino acids. The CDR3 protein is CASKLAGGYHEQYF. CDR3 coding DNA: TGTGCCAGCAAGCTAGCGGGAGGGTACCACGAGCAGTACTTC.

This clone showed up just once. The chain employs TRBV14 and TRBJ2-7, with D possibly TRBD2 on 7 matching bases. The CDR3 is 13 residues long. Germline CDR1 SGHDN, CDR2 FVKESK. Trimming left V 4 bases short and J 4 bases short, with 11 bases between. The CDR3 reads CASSRGGFYEQYF. The DNA for the CDR3 is TGTGCCAGCAGCCGGGGGGGCTTTTACGAGCAGTACTTC.

The chain employs TRBV11-1 and TRBJ1-1; 11 bases line up with TRBD1. The J segment lost 4 bases and the V segment lost 1 base, leaving 2 bases of the junction unmatched. In germline, CDR1 is SGHAT, CDR2 FQDESV (reference sequence). There are 15 residues in the CDR3. DNA for the CDR3: TGTGCCAGCAGCTTAGTGGGGACAGGGGGCACTGAAGCTTTCTTT. Translated, it gives CASSLVGTGGTEAFF. The whole variable domain, remainder taken from reference TRBV11-1 and TRBJ1-1, is EAEVAQSPRYKITEKSQAVAFWCDPISGHATLYWYRQILGQGPELLVQFQDESVVDDSQLPKDRFSAERLKGVDSTLKIQPAELGDSAMYLCASSLVGTGGTEAFFGQGTRLTVV.

The V and J genes are TRBV28 and TRBJ1-6; D might be TRBD1 (6 bases). The CDR3 has 14 residues. Germline V gives CDR1 MDHEN, CDR2 SYDVKM. Deletions cut 8 bases from V and 9 bases from J, with 17 bases between. CDR3 DNA: TGTGCCAGCGCCGGGGGGCTTACGGGTTCACCCCTCCACTTT. Residues: CASAGGLTGSPLHF.

CDR3 in DNA: TGTGCCAGCAGCTTAATCAGGGGCCGGGGCACAGATACGCAGTATTTT. Its translation: CASSLIRGRGTDTQYF. The chain uses TRBV11-2 and TRBJ2-3; tentatively, D is TRBD1 (6 bases). Germline lookup yields CDR1 SGHAT and CDR2 FQNNGV. This CDR3 has 16 residues. The V gene lost 2 bases and the J gene lost 1 base, with 13 bases spanning the gap. Variable domain in full (rest from reference TRBV11-2 and TRBJ2-3): EAGVAQSPRYKIIEKRQSVAFWCNPISGHATLYWYQQILGQGPKLLIQFQNNGVVDDSQLPKDRFSAERLKGVDSTLKIQPAKLEDSAVYLCASSLIRGRGTDTQYFGPGTRLTVL.

V and J are TRBV9 and TRBJ2-5, with D possibly being TRBD2 (5 bases). Germline values: CDR1 SGDLS, CDR2 YYNGEE. The CDR3 has 14 amino acids. Trimming took off 4 bases at V and 9 bases at J, with 19 bases between the two ends. The CDR3 nucleotides read TGTGCCAGCAGCCCCAGGACGGATTCCGGGGCCCAGTACTTC. Protein: CASSPRTDSGAQYF. Together with reference TRBV9 and TRBJ2-5, the CDR3 gives the full variable domain: DSGVTQTPKHLITATGQRVTLRCSPRSGDLSVYWYQQSLDQGLQFLIQYYNGEERAKGNILERFSAQQFPDLHSELNLSSLELGDSALYFCASSPRTDSGAQYFGPGTRLLVL.

In this sample, this clone turned up once. This sequence joins TRBV6-5 and TRBJ2-7, with D tentatively TRBD2 (6 bases). The V end lost 2 bases, the J end lost 3 bases, and 17 bases lay between the germline ends. CDR1 and CDR2 from the germline V gene are MNHEY and SVGAGI. This CDR3 comprises 16 residues. The CDR3 coding sequence is TGTGCCAGCAGTTACACTGCGGGACGGGGTAACTACGAGCAGTACTTC. As protein: CASSYTAGRGNYEQYF.

The rearrangement uses TRBV23-1 and TRBJ2-5, with D tentatively TRBD1 (6 bases). TRBV23-1 has ORF status, its function being uncertain. The length of the CDR3 is 15 residues. With 7 bases removed from V and 0 bases from J, the gap between germline ends came to 15 bases. Written as DNA, the CDR3 is TGCGCCAGCATCCCGGGTGGACAGAACCAAGAGACCCAGTACTTC. Translating gives CASIPGGQNQETQYF.

DNA of the CDR3: TGTGCCAGCAGTGGCACCCTCCCGGGCAGGGGCAGAGTAGATACGCAGTATTTT. This encodes CASSGTLPGRGRVDTQYF. The V call is TRBV6-1, the J call TRBJ2-3; TRBD1 is a possible D gene (6 bases). Germline values: CDR1 MNHNS, CDR2 SASEGT. This CDR3 has 18 amino acids. Trimming removed 4 bases at V and 5 bases at J, with 25 bases between.

This clone was seen a single time. This chain connects TRBV18 to TRBJ2-1; 11 positions match TRBD2. The CDR3 has 15 residues. The junction had 6 bases not matched to a gene; V was cut back by 3 bases and J by 8 bases. CDR1 is KGHSH, CDR2 LQKENI, per germline. The CDR3 region is CASSPTSGVRDEQFF. In nucleotides, the CDR3 is TGTGCCAGCTCACCGACTAGCGGGGTCCGGGATGAGCAGTTCTTC.

This chain uses TRBV9 with TRBJ1-2, with TRBD1 matching over 10 bases. The junction had 9 bases not matched to a gene; V was cut back by 3 bases and J by 7 bases. The CDR3 is 15 residues long. Germline V gene sequence: CDR1 SGDLS, CDR2 YYNGEE. The CDR3: CASSGWDRGRSGYTF. The CDR3, as DNA: TGTGCCAGCAGCGGATGGGACAGGGGACGTAGTGGCTACACCTTC.